The present entry profiles one T cell receptor beta chain with its context. This record belongs to a study of technical replicates of blood from a handful of donors. Assay: immunoSEQ multiplex PCR; the TCRdb copy retains only in-frame clones and omits some. Of approximately 75,000 clones in the sample, around 97% were seen once. Germline loops: CDR1 SNHLY, CDR2 FYNNEI. The CDR3 has 11 amino acids. V lost 4 bases and J lost 14, with 14 bases in between. The chain joins TRBV2 to TRBJ1-1, with D perhaps TRBD1 (5 bases). Sequenced input: T cells isolated from PBMCs. This receptor was identified in a human donor in good health. The CDR3 sequence: CASSGGEYDFF. The CDR3 nucleotides are TGTGCCAGCAGTGGGGGGGAATATGACTTCTTT.